These 30 T cell receptor beta chains were all obtained from the same sample, sequenced in a study of beta chain features in type 1 diabetes. The study reverse transcribed the entire isolated RNA, so it sequenced expressed TCRB transcripts. Using immunoSEQ multiplex PCR, the repertoire was profiled, and TCRdb retains in-frame clones only, with some absent. The sample carries 310,000 or so clones, 8% recorded once. The material sequenced was central memory CD4+ T cells from blood. Source of these receptors: a woman in her late teens or twenties in good health.

The J gene is TRBJ2-7, the V gene TRBV18, with TRBD2 as a possible D gene (6 bases). Germline loops: CDR1 KGHSH, CDR2 LQKENI. This CDR3 spans 15 amino acids. With 5 bases removed from V and 3 bases from J, the gap between germline ends came to 17 bases. CDR3 coding DNA: TGTGCCAGCTCAATATCCGGGACTCGGAACTACGAGCAGTACTTC. Protein product: CASSISGTRNYEQYF. The full variable domain, rest sourced from reference TRBV18 and TRBJ2-7, is NAGVMQNPRHLVRRRGQEARLRCSPMKGHSHVYWYRQLPEEGLKFMVYLQKENIIDESGMPKERFSAEFPKEGPSILRIQQVVRGDSAAYFCASSISGTRNYEQYFGPGTRLTVT.

This chain uses TRBV2 with TRBJ2-7, with 7 bases matching TRBD1. The CDR3 consists of 13 residues. Trimming took 4 bases from V and 9 from J; bases not matched to a gene: 9. CDR1 and CDR2 from the germline V gene are SNHLY and FYNNEI. The CDR3 spells CASSVDRSSWQYF. The DNA for the CDR3 is TGTGCCAGCAGTGTGGACAGGTCCTCATGGCAGTACTTC.

This chain joins TRBV7-8 and TRBJ2-7, with 8 bases fitting TRBD2. CDR3 length: 14 amino acids. Trimming at V came to 5 bases and at J to 2 bases, leaving 5 bases not matched to a gene. Germline CDR1 is SGHVS and CDR2 is FQNEAQ. The CDR3 loop reads CASSPTSVPYEQYF. The CDR3 DNA is TGTGCCAGCAGCCCGACTAGCGTACCCTACGAGCAGTACTTC.

The chain carries TRBV2 and TRBJ2-2; D is perhaps TRBD1 or TRBD2 (6 bases each). Per the germline V gene, CDR1 is SNHLY and CDR2 is FYNNEI. The CDR3 is 16 residues long. Trimming pared 5 bases from V and 2 bases from J, leaving 15 bases between. CDR3 amino acids: CASSQRGAQNTGELFF. CDR3 DNA sequence: TGTGCCAGCAGTCAAAGGGGGGCACAAAACACCGGGGAGCTGTTTTTT. The whole variable domain, remainder taken from reference TRBV2 and TRBJ2-2, is EPEVTQTPSHQVTQMGQEVILRCVPISNHLYFYWYRQILGQKVEFLVSFYNNEISEKSEIFDDQFSVERPDGSNFTLKIRSTKLEDSAMYFCASSQRGAQNTGELFFGEGSRLTVL.

This clone was counted between two and nine times. The chain recombines TRBV6-1 with TRBJ1-5; the match to TRBD1 covers 9 bases. This CDR3 has 16 amino acids. The junction had 8 bases not matched to a gene; V was cut back by 4 bases and J by 4 bases. Germline V gene data show CDR1 as MNHNS and CDR2 as SASEGT. CDR3 nucleotide sequence: TGTGCCAGCAGTGTAGTAGTGGGACAGGGAAATCAGCCCCAGCATTTT. Its protein is CASSVVVGQGNQPQHF.

The sample holds a few counts of this clone. V is TRBV7-2 and J is TRBJ2-3, with D possibly matching TRBD2 (7 bases). Trimming took off 3 bases at V and 10 bases at J, with 23 bases between the two ends. CDR3 length equals 16 residues. CDR1 is SGHTA and CDR2 is FQGNSA in the germline V gene. The CDR3 here is CASSFQGGGLPHSQYF. In nucleotides, the CDR3 is TGTGCCAGCAGCTTCCAAGGGGGGGGCCTTCCCCATTCGCAGTATTTT.

The rearrangement joins TRBV7-2 to TRBJ2-2; D not resolved. CDR1 is SGHTA, CDR2 FQGNSA, per germline. V lost 3 bases to trimming and J lost 6 bases, with 17 bases between them. The CDR3 is made up of 16 amino acids. The CDR3 sequence is CASSLNPGLRAGELFF. CDR3 nucleotide sequence: TGTGCCAGCAGCTTGAATCCGGGCTTAAGGGCCGGGGAGCTGTTTTTT.

This clone was picked up a small number of times. The V gene is TRBV5-5, the J gene TRBJ2-1; D gene unclear. The CDR3 is made up of 14 amino acids. Trimming shortened V by 0 bases and J by 5 bases, and 9 bases separated the two germline ends. Germline CDR1 reads SGHKS; CDR2 reads YYEKEE (reference sequence). CDR3 region: CASSLGGSNNEQFF. The CDR3 DNA reads TGTGCCAGCAGCTTGGGCGGTTCGAACAATGAGCAGTTCTTC.

This clone came up many times. V and J are TRBV5-8 and TRBJ2-7; 8 nucleotides match TRBD1. The V gene's germline CDR1 is SGHTS and CDR2 YDEGEE. The ends lost 4 bases at V and 2 bases at J; junction bases unmatched: 2. The CDR3 has 13 residues. CDR3 bases: TGTGCCAGCAGCCCGGACAGGGCCTACGAGCAGTACTTC. Protein product: CASSPDRAYEQYF.

The V and J genes are TRBV7-8 and TRBJ2-1, with 9 nucleotides matching TRBD1. CDR1 and CDR2 (germline): SGHVS, FQNEAQ. This CDR3 comprises 16 residues. After removal of 6 bases from V and 4 bases from J, the junction contained 10 bases not matched to a gene. The CDR3: CASRDTGGTQYNEQFF. CDR3 in DNA: TGTGCCAGCAGGGATACAGGGGGCACCCAATACAATGAGCAGTTCTTC.

A note on this clone: Additional DNA sequences in this sample encode the identical CDR3. V and J are TRBV7-2 and TRBJ2-3; D ambiguous. The V gene's germline CDR1 is SGHTA and CDR2 FQGNSA. V lost 1 base, J lost 3 bases, and 11 bases lay in between. The CDR3 consists of 15 residues. The CDR3 spells CASSLEYLRTDTQYF. The CDR3 DNA reads TGTGCCAGCAGCTTAGAGTACCTCCGGACAGATACGCAGTATTTT.

This clone showed up just a few times. The J gene is TRBJ1-1, the V gene TRBV11-2, with D uncertain. The CDR3 runs to 14 residues. V lost 5 bases, J lost 3 bases, and 13 bases lay in between. Germline loops: CDR1 SGHAT, CDR2 FQNNGV. The CDR3 protein is CASSQPMWDTEAFF. The CDR3 DNA follows: TGTGCCAGCAGCCAACCGATGTGGGACACTGAAGCTTTCTTT.

In its sample, this clone was seen a few times. The V and J genes are TRBV14 and TRBJ1-3, with D unresolved. The V end was cut by 1 base, the J end by 5 bases, with 9 bases between. The CDR3 is made up of 14 amino acids. Germline CDR1 SGHDN, CDR2 FVKESK. Written as DNA, the CDR3 is TGTGCCAGCAGCCAAGGACACTTTAGAAACACCATATATTTT. It is translated as CASSQGHFRNTIYF.

The V and J genes are TRBV7-9 and TRBJ1-3, with D hard to call. This CDR3 region has 15 residues. Per germline, CDR1 SEHNR and CDR2 FQNEAQ (reference sequence). V shed 4 bases and J shed 0 bases, with 10 bases lying between them. The CDR3 loop is CASSSAQGSGNTIYF. The CDR3 DNA follows: TGTGCCAGCAGCTCCGCCCAAGGCTCTGGAAACACCATATATTTT.

This clone was counted between two and nine times. A single base separates this from a much larger clone, so it may be a read error. Other DNA variants within this sample encode the same CDR3. This chain links TRBV6-6 with TRBJ2-2, with 8 bases aligning to TRBD1. CDR1 MNHNY and CDR2 SVGAGI come from the germline V gene (reference sequence). The CDR3 length is 15 residues. V lost 5 bases, J lost 2 bases, and 4 bases stayed unmatched. Here the CDR3 DNA reads TGTGCCAGCAGTCGGGACAGGCGAAACACCGGGGAGCTGTTTTTT. This encodes CASSRDRRNTGELFF.

The chain uses TRBV28 and TRBJ1-2; maybe TRBD1 (6 bases). The CDR3 length is 15 residues. Trimming left V 6 bases short and J 8 bases short, with 22 bases between. Germline-derived CDR1 and CDR2 are MDHEN and SYDVKM. The CDR3 loop is CASSQRRTGILGYTF. The CDR3 bases are TGTGCCAGCAGCCAACGTCGAACAGGGATTCTAGGCTACACCTTC.

The rearrangement uses TRBV6-5 and TRBJ2-1; D is possibly TRBD2 (6 bases). In germline, CDR1 is MNHEY, CDR2 SVGAGI. The CDR3 is 15 residues long. V was trimmed by 4 bases and J by 8 bases, leaving 18 bases between them. The DNA for the CDR3 is TGTGCCAGCAGTTCCATGACTAGATTCCCTGATGAGCAGTTCTTC. It encodes CASSSMTRFPDEQFF.

The chain carries TRBV4-2 and TRBJ1-2, with 8 bases that match TRBD1. Germline CDR1 reads LGHNA; CDR2 reads YNFKEQ. The V segment lost 0 bases and the J segment 8 bases; nucleotides outside the gene matches: 8. There are 15 residues in the CDR3. The chain's CDR3 is CASSQDRGQGAGYTF. CDR3 sequence (DNA): TGTGCCAGCAGCCAAGATAGAGGCCAGGGGGCGGGCTACACCTTC.

This chain links TRBV7-2 with TRBJ1-1, with 8 nucleotides matching TRBD1. Germline assignment: CDR1 SGHTA and CDR2 FQGNSA. The J segment lost 6 bases and the V segment lost 0 bases, leaving 6 bases of the junction unmatched. The CDR3 is 15 residues long. Here the CDR3 reads CASSLAQGARSEAFF. The CDR3 nucleotides are TGTGCCAGCAGCTTAGCTCAGGGGGCTAGGTCTGAAGCTTTCTTT.

This clone came up a few times. The gene calls are TRBV28 and TRBJ2-1; 9 bases align to TRBD2. The CDR3 loop spans 15 amino acids. The germline V gene has CDR1 MDHEN and CDR2 SYDVKM. The trim removed 2 bases at V and 10 bases at J, leaving 9 bases unmatched. CDR3 loop: CASSLAGGAGEEQFF. CDR3 sequence (DNA): TGTGCCAGCAGTTTAGCGGGAGGGGCGGGGGAAGAGCAGTTCTTC.

This clone was seen at least ten times. This sequence joins TRBV5-4 and TRBJ1-2; tentative D call: TRBD1 (5 bases). The CDR3 contains 15 residues. V dropped 6 bases and J dropped 4 bases, with 19 bases sitting between them. The germline V gene encodes CDR1 SGHNT and CDR2 YYREEE (reference sequence). The CDR3 sequence is CASTYPGAGTYGYTF. The CDR3 region has the DNA TGTGCCAGCACCTATCCTGGGGCAGGGACCTATGGCTACACCTTC.

The chain links TRBV7-2 to TRBJ1-5; possible D gene TRBD1, 5 bases. This CDR3 has 17 residues. Trimming cost V 5 bases and J 6 bases, with 23 bases left between them. The germline V gene has CDR1 SGHTA and CDR2 FQGNSA. In DNA, the CDR3 is TGTGCCAGCAGCCCAAGATCCGGGACCGGAATCGGTCAGCCCCAGCATTTT. As protein: CASSPRSGTGIGQPQHF.

The chain has TRBV4-3 and TRBJ2-1; D not resolved. V lost 6 bases, J lost 5 bases, and 14 bases lay in between. The CDR3 runs 14 residues. Germline V CDR1 and CDR2: LGHNA, YSLEER. CDR3 protein: CASSYSALNNEQFF. The CDR3 DNA follows: TGCGCCAGCAGTTATTCAGCACTAAACAATGAGCAGTTCTTC.

This clone occurred many times. The chain employs TRBV5-1 and TRBJ2-1; D unresolved. Trimming stripped 0 bases from V and 0 bases from J, with 7 bases between. The CDR3 has 15 residues. Germline V gene sequence: CDR1 SGHRS, CDR2 YFSETQ. The CDR3 is CASSLVQSSYNEQFF. For the CDR3, the DNA is TGCGCCAGCAGCTTGGTACAGAGCTCCTACAATGAGCAGTTCTTC.

The V and J genes are TRBV5-6 and TRBJ2-3; 7 bases match TRBD2. The CDR3 is 15 amino acids. V lost 0 bases, J lost 4 bases, and 5 bases stayed unmatched. From germline, CDR1 is SGHDT and CDR2 YYEEEE. CDR3 coding DNA: TGTGCCAGCAGCTTGGGCGGGAGAGGGGCAGATACGCAGTATTTT. It yields the protein CASSLGGRGADTQYF. Based on the CDR3 plus reference TRBV5-6 and TRBJ2-3, the full variable domain is DAGVTQSPTHLIKTRGQQVTLRCSPKSGHDTVSWYQQALGQGPQFIFQYYEEEERQRGNFPDRFSGHQFPNYSSELNVNALLLGDSALYLCASSLGGRGADTQYFGPGTRLTVL.

The chain has TRBV5-8 and TRBJ2-2; no clear D gene. From germline, CDR1 is SGHTS and CDR2 YDEGEE. The CDR3 length is 15 residues. V lost 6 bases and J lost 4, with 16 bases in between. CDR3 protein: CASTPLARATGELFF. CDR3 in DNA: TGTGCCAGCACCCCTCTTGCTAGGGCCACCGGGGAGCTGTTTTTT.

This clone was counted ten times or more. The rearrangement uses TRBV6-6 and TRBJ2-7; 7 nucleotides line up with TRBD2. V shed 6 bases, J shed 0 bases, and the junction held 5 bases outside the gene matches. The CDR3 has 14 residues. CDR1 MNHNY and CDR2 SVGAGI come from the germline V gene (reference sequence). The CDR3 coding sequence is TGTGCCAGCAGGAGGGACTACAACTCCTACGAGCAGTACTTC. Its translation: CASRRDYNSYEQYF.

The rearrangement links TRBV9 to TRBJ2-7; D uncertain. The CDR3 sequence is 15 residues long. Germline V gene lookup returns CDR1 SGDLS and CDR2 YYNGEE. V was clipped by 4 bases and J by 0 bases, with 14 bases between them. The CDR3 is CASSLVGSTSYEQYF. The CDR3 DNA is TGTGCCAGCAGCTTGGTTGGGTCTACCTCCTACGAGCAGTACTTC.

This clone showed up just a few times. The V gene is TRBV7-2, the J gene TRBJ1-1; perhaps TRBD1 as D (5 bases). CDR3 length equals 14 residues. CDR1 and CDR2 from the germline V gene are SGHTA and FQGNSA. V was clipped by 6 bases and J by 1 base, with 12 bases between them. The CDR3 DNA is TGTGCCAGCAGTCCAGATGGACAGAACACTGAAGCTTTCTTT. As protein: CASSPDGQNTEAFF.

Ten or more counts support this clone. The rearrangement uses TRBV9 and TRBJ1-1; D remains unclear. The germline V and J ends were trimmed by 0 bases and 4 bases, with 7 bases remaining between them. The CDR3 consists of 13 residues. From germline, CDR1 is SGDLS and CDR2 YYNGEE. The CDR3 region is CASSVATGTEAFF. The CDR3 coding sequence is TGTGCCAGCAGCGTAGCTACTGGCACTGAAGCTTTCTTT.